A single sample is the source of the 32 T cell receptor beta chains below, sequenced in a study of blood T cells in healthy people across ages. It was with a sample-barcoded 5' primer and a J-beta primer mix that a second PCR of about 7 to 12 cycles was run. TCRdb independently ran MiXCR on the 5' RACE reads; one entry per CDR3 protein. The data hold 1,500,000 or so distinct CDR3 sequences, with around 55% observed a single time. Sequencing was done on a sample of blood. The receptors shown here come from a man aged 18 to 29 in good health.

The chain is built from TRBV6-5 and TRBJ2-5, with 12 bases lining up with TRBD1. The tail of the sequence fits TRBJ2-7 better, so the J call may be wrong. The CDR3 contains 16 residues. Germline V gene lookup returns CDR1 MNHEY and CDR2 SVGAGI. Here the CDR3 reads CASSYATGQGAYEQYF. The DNA for the CDR3 is TGTGCCAGCAGTTACGCCACGGGACAGGGGGCTTACGAGCAGTACTTC.

This chain connects TRBV12-3 or TRBV12-4 to TRBJ2-4; tentative D call: TRBD2 (5 bases). TRBJ2-5 explains the end of the DNA better; the J call may be wrong. The CDR3 runs 14 residues. In nucleotides, the CDR3 is TGTGCCAGCCGCCCTCCAGCGGTCCAAGAGACCCAGTACTTC. Translated, it gives CASRPPAVQETQYF.

The V call is TRBV4-2, the J call TRBJ2-7, with 8 bases matching TRBD1. Germline CDR1 LGHNA, CDR2 YNFKEQ. The trim removed 1 base at V and 1 base at J, leaving 9 bases unmatched. CDR3 length equals 17 residues. CDR3 DNA sequence: TGTGCCAGCAGCCAAGCTAGCTTGGACAGGGTATCCTACGAGCAGTACTTC. Translating gives CASSQASLDRVSYEQYF.

The CDR3 nucleotides read TGCAGTGCTAGAGAGGGGACTCCCTCACCCTACGAGCAGTACTTC. It specifies CSAREGTPSPYEQYF. J is TRBJ2-4 and V is TRBV20-1; D is possibly TRBD2 (6 bases). The J call may not be correct, given that the DNA end is closer to TRBJ2-7. This CDR3 contains 15 residues. Per the germline V gene, CDR1 is DFQATT and CDR2 is SNEGSKA (reference sequence).

The rearrangement links TRBV25-1 to TRBJ2-4; D not resolved. Germline assignment: CDR1 MGHDK and CDR2 SYGVNS. The CDR3 totals 11 residues. Trimming cost V 7 bases and J 11 bases, with 12 bases left between them. This CDR3 reads CASTGSDLQYF. The CDR3 DNA reads TGTGCCAGCACGGGTTCAGACCTTCAGTACTTC.

This chain links TRBV20-1 with TRBJ2-3; D may correspond to TRBD1 or TRBD2 (5 bases each). The length of the CDR3 is 15 residues. V was shortened by 6 bases and J by 2 bases, with 18 bases between the two germline ends. Germline CDR1 reads DFQATT; CDR2 reads SNEGSKA (reference sequence). The CDR3 DNA follows: TGCAGTGCGATTCTTAGGGACCCCTTCACAGATACGCAGTATTTT. Residues: CSAILRDPFTDTQYF.

The V and J genes are TRBV27 and TRBJ2-3, with D tentatively TRBD1 or TRBD2 (6 bases each). The CDR3 is 13 residues long. Germline assignment: CDR1 MNHEY and CDR2 SMNVEV (reference sequence). V was clipped by 6 bases and J by 5 bases, with 12 bases between them. The CDR3: CASRRGVEDTQYF. The CDR3 DNA reads as TGTGCCAGCAGGAGGGGGGTTGAAGATACGCAGTATTTT.

The genes are TRBV15 and TRBJ1-6; possible D gene TRBD1, 5 bases. The CDR3 consists of 14 residues. V dropped 1 base and J dropped 8 bases, with 9 bases sitting between them. From germline, CDR1 is LNHNV and CDR2 YYDKDF (reference sequence). The CDR3 sequence: CATSRGDRDSPLHF. CDR3 nucleotides: TGTGCCACCAGCAGAGGTGACAGAGATTCACCCCTCCACTTT.

The J gene is TRBJ2-1, the V gene TRBV25-1, with a possible D match to TRBD2 (5 bases). Germline V lookup: CDR1 MGHDK, CDR2 SYGVNS. CDR3 length: 15 residues. Trimming took off 4 bases at V and 0 bases at J, with 10 bases between the two ends. The CDR3 bases are TGTGCCAGCAGTGGGCTCCGGGGCTCCTACAATGAGCAGTTCTTC. The encoded protein is CASSGLRGSYNEQFF.

V and J are TRBV6-2 or TRBV6-3 and TRBJ2-2; 9 nucleotides match TRBD2. The CDR3 contains 15 residues. Trimming cost V 10 bases and J 1 base; bases outside gene matches: 7. Per the germline V gene, CDR1 is MNHEY and CDR2 is SVGEGT. CDR3 residues: CATERLAENTGELFF. The CDR3 DNA follows: TGTGCCACCGAGAGACTAGCGGAGAACACCGGGGAGCTGTTTTTT.

The chain links TRBV7-2 to TRBJ2-5, with 8 nucleotides matching TRBD1. The CDR3 has 16 residues. Looked up from germline, CDR1 is SGHTA and CDR2 is FQGNSA. J was trimmed by 1 base and V by 2 bases; bases with no gene match: 6. CDR3 coding DNA: TGTGCCAGCAGCTTATGGTCAGGGGGCCTCCAAGAGACCCAGTACTTC. Translated: CASSLWSGGLQETQYF.

The CDR3 loop is CASSFPGTSGLKWDEQFF. The CDR3 DNA reads as TGTGCCAGCAGCTTTCCCGGGACTAGCGGACTAAAATGGGATGAGCAGTTCTTC. This chain joins TRBV7-2 and TRBJ2-1, with 11 nucleotides matching TRBD2. Germline V gene lookup returns CDR1 SGHTA and CDR2 FQGNSA. The CDR3 is 18 residues long. Losses at the gene ends were 3 bases for V and 8 bases for J; bases not matched to a gene: 15.

This chain links TRBV5-1 with TRBJ2-5; 9 nucleotides align to TRBD2. J gave up 11 bases and V 2 bases, and 13 bases lay outside the gene matches. Germline V gene sequence: CDR1 SGHRS, CDR2 YFSETQ. CDR3 length: 15 residues. Written as DNA, the CDR3 is TGCGCCAGCAGCTTACCCAGCGGGAGGTCGGATGAGCAGTACTTC. Amino acid sequence: CASSLPSGRSDEQYF.

The chain has TRBV18 and TRBJ1-1, with D tentatively TRBD1 (5 bases). This CDR3 is built from 15 residues. The germline V gene has CDR1 KGHSH and CDR2 LQKENI. V lost 6 bases and J lost 4, with 18 bases in between. CDR3 in amino acids: CASSPNEQGGTEAFF. The CDR3, as DNA: TGTGCCAGCTCTCCGAATGAGCAGGGAGGCACTGAAGCTTTCTTT.

This rearrangement joins TRBV5-1 to TRBJ1-3; D is unclear. V shed 2 bases and J shed 1 base, with 10 bases lying between them. Per the germline V gene, CDR1 is SGHRS and CDR2 is YFSETQ. This CDR3 contains 15 residues. CDR3 in amino acids: CASSFVGSSGNTIYF. CDR3 coding DNA: TGCGCCAGCAGCTTTGTGGGTTCTTCTGGAAACACCATATATTTT.

This clonotype has only one observation. This sequence joins TRBV10-3 and TRBJ2-2, with 8 nucleotides matching TRBD1. The germline CDR1 and CDR2 sequences are ENHRY and SYGVKD. CDR3 length equals 18 residues. V was pared by 3 bases and J by 2 bases, with 11 bases of the junction left unmatched. As DNA, the CDR3 is TGTGCCATCAGTGAAACAGGGGGGAATCTGAGAAACACCGGGGAGCTGTTTTTT. It yields the protein CAISETGGNLRNTGELFF.

The genes are TRBV7-9 and TRBJ2-7, with TRBD1 matching 9 bases. J gave up 6 bases and V 2 bases, and 11 bases lay outside the gene matches. Germline loops: CDR1 SEHNR, CDR2 FQNEAQ (reference sequence). The CDR3 length is 16 residues. CDR3 DNA: TGTGCCAGCAGCTTAATCCCCGGACAGGGGCACGGCGAGCAGTACTTC. It translates to CASSLIPGQGHGEQYF.

This clonotype was detected a few times. The chain links TRBV20-1 to TRBJ2-1; 9 positions agree with TRBD2. Germline V gene sequence: CDR1 DFQATT, CDR2 SNEGSKA (reference sequence). The CDR3 runs 15 residues. With V trimmed by 3 bases and J by 0 bases, 3 bases remained unmatched. CDR3 sequence: CSASVSGSSYNEQFF. CDR3 DNA: TGCAGTGCTAGCGTTAGCGGGAGCTCCTACAATGAGCAGTTCTTC.

The chain recombines TRBV11-2 with TRBJ2-3, with no clear D. The length of the CDR3 is 13 residues. V lost 1 base and J lost 5, with 7 bases in between. CDR1 is SGHAT and CDR2 is FQNNGV in the germline V gene. The CDR3: CASSLALGDTQYF. As DNA, the CDR3 is TGTGCCAGCAGCTTAGCCTTGGGAGATACGCAGTATTTT.

This clonotype was picked up a small number of times. The chain links TRBV10-2 to TRBJ1-5; TRBD1 is a possible D gene (6 bases). The CDR3 is 13 residues long. The germline V gene encodes CDR1 WSHSY and CDR2 SAAADI. With 8 bases removed from V and 6 bases from J, the gap between germline ends came to 14 bases. The CDR3 protein is CASEGGGGQPQHF. The CDR3 nucleotides are TGCGCCAGCGAAGGAGGGGGGGGTCAGCCCCAGCATTTT.

The chain uses TRBV12-3 or TRBV12-4 and TRBJ2-3; D is possibly TRBD1 (5 bases). The CDR3 extends over 11 amino acids. The germline V and J ends were trimmed by 11 bases and 4 bases, with 10 bases remaining between them. The CDR3 reads CAVLTADTQYF. CDR3 coding DNA: TGTGCCGTATTGACAGCAGATACGCAGTATTTT.

This clonotype came up a few times. This chain joins TRBV29-1 and TRBJ2-5, with no clear D. V dropped 7 bases and J dropped 5 bases, with 14 bases sitting between them. This CDR3 is built from 12 residues. The germline V gene encodes CDR1 SQVTM and CDR2 ANQGSEA. CDR3 DNA: TGCAGCGGACTCGAATTAGAGGAGACCCAGTACTTC. It is translated as CSGLELEETQYF.

This clonotype has just a few counts. The CDR3 loop is CASRGLAFYNEQFF. The CDR3, as DNA: TGTGCCAGTCGGGGACTAGCGTTTTACAATGAGCAGTTCTTC. The chain joins TRBV2 to TRBJ2-1; 10 positions match TRBD2. Germline V CDR1 and CDR2: SNHLY, FYNNEI. V gave up 9 bases and J gave up 4 bases; unmatched junction bases: 6. There are 14 residues in the CDR3.

The chain employs TRBV7-9 and TRBJ1-1; D may be TRBD1 (5 bases). V lost 5 bases and J lost 0, with 16 bases in between. The CDR3 extends over 16 amino acids. Germline CDR1 reads SEHNR; CDR2 reads FQNEAQ (reference sequence). The DNA of the CDR3 is TGTGCCAGCAGCGATACCAGACAGAAAGTGAACACTGAAGCTTTCTTT. It yields the protein CASSDTRQKVNTEAFF.

This clonotype was counted once. V is TRBV7-9 and J is TRBJ1-4, with D possibly matching TRBD1 (6 bases). The CDR3 consists of 14 residues. V was pared by 1 base and J by 8 bases, with 11 bases between. Germline CDR1 reads SEHNR; CDR2 reads FQNEAQ (reference sequence). The CDR3 bases are TGTGCCAGCAGCTTAGGGGACATTACCGAAAAACTGTTTTTT. Amino acids: CASSLGDITEKLFF. Looking up the rest from reference TRBV7-9 and TRBJ1-4 gives the full variable domain: DTGVSQNPRHKITKRGQNVTFRCDPISEHNRLYWYRQTLGQGPEFLTYFQNEAQLEKSRLLSDRFSAERPKGSFSTLEIQRTEQGDSAMYLCASSLGDITEKLFFGSGTQLSVL.

This clonotype was recorded a few times. The rearrangement links TRBV15 to TRBJ2-1, with TRBD1 matching 9 bases. Germline V gene sequence: CDR1 LNHNV, CDR2 YYDKDF (reference sequence). The trim removed 4 bases at V and 3 bases at J, leaving 16 bases unmatched. CDR3 length: 19 amino acids. The CDR3, as DNA: TGTGCCACCAGCATCGGAGGTTTAGCGCGGGACAGGGACTACAATGAGCAGTTCTTC. As protein: CATSIGGLARDRDYNEQFF.

V is TRBV5-1 and J is TRBJ2-5, with 7 bases lining up with TRBD2. Germline values: CDR1 SGHRS, CDR2 YFSETQ. V lost 4 bases to trimming and J lost 5 bases; unmatched junction nucleotides: 8. The CDR3 has 14 residues. The DNA for the CDR3 is TGCGCCAGCAGCGATCCGGGACTAAGGGAGACCCAGTACTTC. It codes for CASSDPGLRETQYF.

This clonotype was found a few times. This rearrangement joins TRBV28 to TRBJ1-5; D unresolved. The V gene lost 2 bases and the J gene lost 5 bases, with 10 bases spanning the gap. This CDR3 contains 14 residues. Germline CDR1 reads MDHEN; CDR2 reads SYDVKM. CDR3 nucleotide sequence: TGTGCCAGCAGTTTAATGGATCGCGATCAGCCCCAGCATTTT. Translation: CASSLMDRDQPQHF.

The V gene is TRBV7-9, the J gene TRBJ2-1, with TRBD2 matching 8 bases. Trimming at V came to 10 bases and at J to 6 bases, leaving 8 bases not matched to a gene. This CDR3 is 13 amino acids long. The germline V gene encodes CDR1 SEHNR and CDR2 FQNEAQ (reference sequence). DNA of the CDR3: TGTGCCAACCGCGGGGGGCCCATCAATGAGCAGTTCTTC. Amino acid sequence: CANRGGPINEQFF.

This chain joins TRBV6-5 and TRBJ2-1; the match to TRBD2 covers 7 bases. This CDR3 is built from 16 residues. Germline lookup yields CDR1 MNHEY and CDR2 SVGAGI. The CDR3 spells CASVWRAGFSYNEQFF. CDR3 DNA sequence: TGTGCTAGCGTATGGAGAGCGGGATTCTCCTACAATGAGCAGTTCTTC.

The chain combines TRBV15 with TRBJ2-7; 7 bases are a match to TRBD1. J lost 3 bases, V lost 0 bases, and 8 bases had no gene match. This CDR3 has 16 amino acids. Germline V gene sequence: CDR1 LNHNV, CDR2 YYDKDF (reference sequence). The CDR3: CATSRDGGDSHYEQYF. CDR3 DNA sequence: TGTGCCACCAGCAGAGATGGTGGGGACAGCCACTACGAGCAGTACTTC. Full variable domain (remainder filled in from reference TRBV15 and TRBJ2-7): DAMVIQNPRYQVTQFGKPVTLSCSQTLNHNVMYWYQQKSSQAPKLLFHYYDKDFNNEADTPDNFQSRRPNTSFCFLDIRSPGLGDTAMYLCATSRDGGDSHYEQYFGPGTRLTVT.

For this clonotype: The conserved closing phenylalanine or tryptophan is absent in this CDR3, likely reflecting a read error. This rearrangement joins TRBV20-1 to TRBJ2-7; D tentatively reads TRBD1 or TRBD2 (5 bases each). Germline CDR1 reads DFQATT; CDR2 reads SNEGSKA (reference sequence). This CDR3 has 14 amino acids. Trimming removed 1 base at V and 4 bases at J, with 14 bases between. The CDR3 loop reads CSARALYEGYEQYL. The CDR3 bases are TGCAGTGCTAGAGCCTTGTACGAGGGGTACGAGCAGTACTTA.